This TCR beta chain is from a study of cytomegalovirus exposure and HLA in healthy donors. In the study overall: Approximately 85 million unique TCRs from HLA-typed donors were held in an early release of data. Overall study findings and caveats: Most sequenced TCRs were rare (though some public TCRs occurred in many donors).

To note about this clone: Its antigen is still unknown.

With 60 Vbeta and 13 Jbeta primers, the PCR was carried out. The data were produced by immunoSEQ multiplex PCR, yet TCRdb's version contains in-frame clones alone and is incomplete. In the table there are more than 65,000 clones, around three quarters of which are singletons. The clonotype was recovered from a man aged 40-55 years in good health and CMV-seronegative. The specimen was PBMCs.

The CDR3 is CASSYGAGGINEQYF. Here the CDR3 DNA reads TGTGCCAGCAGCTATGGAGCGGGGGGCATCAACGAGCAGTACTTC. The rearrangement links TRBV5-6 to TRBJ2-7; TRBD2 agrees at 9 bases. Germline V gene data show CDR1 as SGHDT and CDR2 as YYEEEE. Losses at the gene ends were 3 bases for V and 5 bases for J; bases not matched to a gene: 9. This CDR3 comprises 15 residues.